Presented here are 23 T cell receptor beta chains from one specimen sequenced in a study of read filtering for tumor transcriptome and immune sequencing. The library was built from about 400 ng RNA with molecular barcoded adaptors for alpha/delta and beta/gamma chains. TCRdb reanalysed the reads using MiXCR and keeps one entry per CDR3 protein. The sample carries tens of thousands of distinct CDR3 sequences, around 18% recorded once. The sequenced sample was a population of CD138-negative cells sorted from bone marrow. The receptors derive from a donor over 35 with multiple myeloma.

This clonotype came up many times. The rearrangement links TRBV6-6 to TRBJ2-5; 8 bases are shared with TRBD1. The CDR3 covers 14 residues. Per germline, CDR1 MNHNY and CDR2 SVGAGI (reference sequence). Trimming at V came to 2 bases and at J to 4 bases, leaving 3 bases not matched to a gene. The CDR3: CASSYTTGVETQYF. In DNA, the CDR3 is TGTGCCAGCAGTTACACGACAGGGGTAGAGACCCAGTACTTC.

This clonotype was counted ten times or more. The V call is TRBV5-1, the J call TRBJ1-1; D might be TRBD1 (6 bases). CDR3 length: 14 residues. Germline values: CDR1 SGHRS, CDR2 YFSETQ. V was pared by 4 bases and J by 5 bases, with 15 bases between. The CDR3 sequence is CASSPRQAGTEAFF. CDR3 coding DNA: TGCGCCAGCAGCCCGAGACAGGCGGGGACTGAAGCTTTCTTT.

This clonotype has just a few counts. This CDR3 is CSARGDQPQHF. In DNA, the CDR3 is TGCAGTGCTAGAGGAGATCAGCCCCAGCATTTT. The chain has TRBV20-1 and TRBJ1-5; D gene uncertain. The CDR3 loop spans 11 amino acids. Germline CDR1 and CDR2: DFQATT and SNEGSKA (reference sequence). The germline V and J ends were trimmed by 1 base and 5 bases, with 3 bases remaining between them.

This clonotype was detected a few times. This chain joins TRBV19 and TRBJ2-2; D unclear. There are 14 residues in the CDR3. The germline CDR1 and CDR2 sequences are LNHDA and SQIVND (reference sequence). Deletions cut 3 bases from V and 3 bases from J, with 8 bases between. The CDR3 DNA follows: TGTGCCAGTAGTATCGCTCCGGACACCGGGGAGCTGTTTTTT. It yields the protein CASSIAPDTGELFF. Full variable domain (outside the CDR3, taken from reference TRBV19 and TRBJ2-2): DGGITQSPKYLFRKEGQNVTLSCEQNLNHDAMYWYRQDPGQGLRLIYYSQIVNDFQKGDIAEGYSVSREKKESFPLTVTSAQKNPTAFYLCASSIAPDTGELFFGEGSRLTVL.

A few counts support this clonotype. CDR3 in amino acids: CASSPGGWNQPQHF. CDR3 DNA sequence: TGTGCCAGCAGTCCAGGGGGATGGAATCAGCCCCAGCATTTT. The chain employs TRBV28 and TRBJ1-5; 7 bases agree with TRBD1. Germline V CDR1 and CDR2: MDHEN, SYDVKM. V dropped 5 bases and J dropped 4; count of bases not matched to a gene: 5. The CDR3 is made up of 14 amino acids.

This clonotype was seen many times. CDR3 nucleotide sequence: TGTGCCAGCAGCTTCCTTTCGTCGGACAGGACCACTGAAGCTTTCTTT. Amino acids: CASSFLSSDRTTEAFF. The chain employs TRBV2 and TRBJ1-1; 7 bases align to TRBD1. Trimming removed 6 bases from V and 4 bases from J; junction bases left unmatched: 14. CDR3 size: 16 residues. Germline V gene lookup returns CDR1 SNHLY and CDR2 FYNNEI.

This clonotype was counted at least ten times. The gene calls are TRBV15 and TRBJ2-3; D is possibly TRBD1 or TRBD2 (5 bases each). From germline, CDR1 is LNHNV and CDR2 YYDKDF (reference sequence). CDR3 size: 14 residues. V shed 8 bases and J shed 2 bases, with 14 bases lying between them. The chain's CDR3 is CATGGPSTTDTQYF. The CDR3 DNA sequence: TGTGCCACCGGGGGACCATCTACCACAGATACGCAGTATTTT. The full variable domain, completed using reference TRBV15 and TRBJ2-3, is DAMVIQNPRYQVTQFGKPVTLSCSQTLNHNVMYWYQQKSSQAPKLLFHYYDKDFNNEADTPDNFQSRRPNTSFCFLDIRSPGLGDTAMYLCATGGPSTTDTQYFGPGTRLTVL.

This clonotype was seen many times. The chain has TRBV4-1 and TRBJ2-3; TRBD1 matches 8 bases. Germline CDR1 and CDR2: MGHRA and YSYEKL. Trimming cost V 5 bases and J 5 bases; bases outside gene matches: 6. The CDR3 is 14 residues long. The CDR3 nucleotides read TGCGCCAGCAGCTTTTACAGGGGGAAAGATACGCAGTATTTT. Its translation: CASSFYRGKDTQYF.

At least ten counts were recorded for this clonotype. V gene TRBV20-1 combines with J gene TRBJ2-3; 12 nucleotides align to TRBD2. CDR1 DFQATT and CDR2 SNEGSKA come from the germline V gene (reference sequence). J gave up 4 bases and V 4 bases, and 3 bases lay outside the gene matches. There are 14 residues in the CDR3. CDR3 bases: TGCAGTGCTACAGGACTAGCGGGGCCAGATACGCAGTATTTT. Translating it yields CSATGLAGPDTQYF.

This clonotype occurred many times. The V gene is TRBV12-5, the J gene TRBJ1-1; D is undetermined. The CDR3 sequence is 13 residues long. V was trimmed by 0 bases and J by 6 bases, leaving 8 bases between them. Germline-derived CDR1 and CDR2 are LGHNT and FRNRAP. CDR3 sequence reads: CASGLVSGAEAFF. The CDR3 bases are TGTGCTAGTGGTTTGGTTAGTGGTGCTGAAGCTTTCTTT.

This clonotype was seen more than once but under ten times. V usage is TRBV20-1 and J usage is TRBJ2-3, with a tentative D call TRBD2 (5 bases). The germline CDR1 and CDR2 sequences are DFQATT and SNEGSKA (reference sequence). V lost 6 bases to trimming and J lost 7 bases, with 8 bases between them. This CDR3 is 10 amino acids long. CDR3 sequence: CSALANTQYF. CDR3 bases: TGCAGTGCCTTAGCGAATACGCAGTATTTT.

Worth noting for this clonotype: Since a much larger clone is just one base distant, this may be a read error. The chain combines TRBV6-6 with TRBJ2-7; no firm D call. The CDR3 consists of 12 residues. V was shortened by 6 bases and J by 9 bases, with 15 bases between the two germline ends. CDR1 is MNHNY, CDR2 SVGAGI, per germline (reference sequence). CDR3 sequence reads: CASRLRTERQYF. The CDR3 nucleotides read TGTGCCAGCAGACTCCGTACAGAGCGGCAGTACTTC.

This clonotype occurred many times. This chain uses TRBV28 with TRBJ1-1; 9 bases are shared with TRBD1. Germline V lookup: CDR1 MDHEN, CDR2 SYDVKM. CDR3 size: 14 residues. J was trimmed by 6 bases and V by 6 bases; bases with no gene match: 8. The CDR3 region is CASSLYGTGPEAFF. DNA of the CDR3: TGTGCCAGCAGCCTTTACGGGACAGGGCCTGAAGCTTTCTTT.

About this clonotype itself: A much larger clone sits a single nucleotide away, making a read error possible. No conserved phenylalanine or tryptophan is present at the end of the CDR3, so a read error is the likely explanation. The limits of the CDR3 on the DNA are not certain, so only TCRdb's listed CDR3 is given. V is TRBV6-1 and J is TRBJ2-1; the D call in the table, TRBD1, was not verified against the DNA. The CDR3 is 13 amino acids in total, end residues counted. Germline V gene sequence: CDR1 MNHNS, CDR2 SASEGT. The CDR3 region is CASQTPGRGEGFS.

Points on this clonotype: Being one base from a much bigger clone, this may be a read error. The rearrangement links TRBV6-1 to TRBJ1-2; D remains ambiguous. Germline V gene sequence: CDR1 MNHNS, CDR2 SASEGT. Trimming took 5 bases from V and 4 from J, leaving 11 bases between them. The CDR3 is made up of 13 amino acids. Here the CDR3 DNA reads TGTGCCAGCAGTTGGACCCTCTCCTATGGCTACACCTTC. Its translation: CASSWTLSYGYTF.

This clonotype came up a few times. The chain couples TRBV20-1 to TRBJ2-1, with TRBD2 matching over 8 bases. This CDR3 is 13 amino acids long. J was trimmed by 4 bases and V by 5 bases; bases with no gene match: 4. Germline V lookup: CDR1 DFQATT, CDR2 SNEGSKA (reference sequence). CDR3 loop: CSASGTRYNEQFF. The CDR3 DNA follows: TGCAGTGCTTCCGGGACTAGATACAATGAGCAGTTCTTC.

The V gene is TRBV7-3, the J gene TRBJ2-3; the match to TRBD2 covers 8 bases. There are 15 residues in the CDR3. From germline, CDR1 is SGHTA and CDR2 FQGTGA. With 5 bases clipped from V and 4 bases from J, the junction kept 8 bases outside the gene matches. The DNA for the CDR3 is TGTGCCAGCAGCCCCGACAGCGGGAGCTCAGATACGCAGTATTTT. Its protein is CASSPDSGSSDTQYF. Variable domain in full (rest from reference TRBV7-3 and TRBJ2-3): GAGVSQTPSNKVTEKGKYVELRCDPISGHTALYWYRQSLGQGPEFLIYFQGTGAADDSGLPNDRFFAVRPEGSVSTLKIQRTERGDSAVYLCASSPDSGSSDTQYFGPGTRLTVL.

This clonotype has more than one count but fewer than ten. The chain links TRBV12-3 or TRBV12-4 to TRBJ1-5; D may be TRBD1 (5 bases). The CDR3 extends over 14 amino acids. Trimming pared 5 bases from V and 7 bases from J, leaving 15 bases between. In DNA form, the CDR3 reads TGTGCCAGCAGTCTTTGGGGGGTGGAACAGCCCCAGCATTTT. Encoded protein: CASSLWGVEQPQHF.

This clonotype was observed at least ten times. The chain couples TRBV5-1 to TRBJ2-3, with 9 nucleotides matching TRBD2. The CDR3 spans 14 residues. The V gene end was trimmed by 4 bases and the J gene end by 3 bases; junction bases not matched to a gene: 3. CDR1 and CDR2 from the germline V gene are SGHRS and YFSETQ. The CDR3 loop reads CASSVAGATDTQYF. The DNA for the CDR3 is TGCGCCAGCAGCGTAGCGGGAGCAACAGATACGCAGTATTTT.

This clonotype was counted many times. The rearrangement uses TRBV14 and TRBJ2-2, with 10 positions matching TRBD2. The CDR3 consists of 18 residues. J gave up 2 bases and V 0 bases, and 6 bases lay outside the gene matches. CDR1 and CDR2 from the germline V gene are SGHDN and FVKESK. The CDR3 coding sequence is TGTGCCAGCAGCCAAGAATCGAAACTAGCGGGAAACACCGGGGAGCTGTTTTTT. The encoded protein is CASSQESKLAGNTGELFF.

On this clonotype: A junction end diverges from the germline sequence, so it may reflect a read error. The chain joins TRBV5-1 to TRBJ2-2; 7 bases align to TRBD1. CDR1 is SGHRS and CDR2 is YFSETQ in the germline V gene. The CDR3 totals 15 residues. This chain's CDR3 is CSSQPGQENTGELFF. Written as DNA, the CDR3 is TGCTCCAGCCAGCCCGGACAGGAAAACACCGGGGAGCTGTTTTTT.

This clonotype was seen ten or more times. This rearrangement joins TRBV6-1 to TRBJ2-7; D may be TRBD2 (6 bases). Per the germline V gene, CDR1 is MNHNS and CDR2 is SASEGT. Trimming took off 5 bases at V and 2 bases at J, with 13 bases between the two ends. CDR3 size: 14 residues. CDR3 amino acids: CASSPAAGPYEQYF. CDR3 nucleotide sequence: TGTGCCAGCAGTCCAGCGGCGGGGCCCTACGAGCAGTACTTC.

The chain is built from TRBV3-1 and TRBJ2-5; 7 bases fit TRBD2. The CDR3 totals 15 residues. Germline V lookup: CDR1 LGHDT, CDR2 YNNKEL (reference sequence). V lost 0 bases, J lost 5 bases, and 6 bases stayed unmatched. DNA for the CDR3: TGTGCCAGCAGCCAAGAAGGCACCGGGGGGGAGACCCAGTACTTC. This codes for CASSQEGTGGETQYF.